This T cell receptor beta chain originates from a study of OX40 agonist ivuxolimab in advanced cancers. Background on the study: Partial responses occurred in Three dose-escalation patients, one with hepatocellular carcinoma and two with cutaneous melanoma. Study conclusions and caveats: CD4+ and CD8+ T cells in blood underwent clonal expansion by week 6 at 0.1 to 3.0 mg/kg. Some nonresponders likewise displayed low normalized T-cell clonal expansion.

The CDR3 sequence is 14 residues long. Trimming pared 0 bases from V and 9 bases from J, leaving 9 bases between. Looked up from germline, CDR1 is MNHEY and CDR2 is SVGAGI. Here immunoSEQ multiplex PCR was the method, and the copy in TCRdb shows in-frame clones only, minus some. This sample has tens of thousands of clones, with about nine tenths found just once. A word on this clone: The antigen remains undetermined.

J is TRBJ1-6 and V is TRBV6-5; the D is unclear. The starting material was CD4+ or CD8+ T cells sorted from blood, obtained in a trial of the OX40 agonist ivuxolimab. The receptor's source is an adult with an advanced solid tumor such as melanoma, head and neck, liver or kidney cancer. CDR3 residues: CASSYSKLFSPLHF. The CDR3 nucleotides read TGTGCCAGCAGTTACTCAAAACTCTTTTCACCCCTCCACTTT.